One and the same sample provided the 22 T cell receptor beta chains below, sequenced in a study of CD8 T cells in Susac syndrome. Reverse transcription used about 0.45 to 1 ug RNA and random hexamers. Each CDR3 protein gets one entry after TCRdb re-called the immunoSEQ multiplex PCR reads with MiXCR. The sample contains 70,000 to 85,000 distinct CDR3 sequences, approximately 96% of which appear only once. Sequences were obtained from CD8+ T cells from PBMCs. Source of these receptors: a human donor with Susac syndrome.

The gene calls are TRBV7-6 and TRBJ1-6; a weak D match, TRBD1 (6 bases). The germline V gene encodes CDR1 SGHVS and CDR2 FNYEAQ. V lost 3 bases and J 8 bases, leaving 11 bases between the germline ends. The CDR3 is 14 residues long. CDR3 in amino acids: CASSLTGQDSPLHF. The DNA for the CDR3 is TGTGCCAGCAGCTTGACAGGCCAGGATTCACCCCTCCACTTT.

The chain carries TRBV6-5 and TRBJ2-1; D possibly uses TRBD1 or TRBD2 (5 bases each). The germline CDR1 and CDR2 sequences are MNHEY and SVGAGI. This CDR3 is 16 amino acids long. The V end lost 4 bases, the J end lost 8 bases, and 21 bases lay between the germline ends. The CDR3 region has the DNA TGTGCCAGCAGTTCACCCGTCGGGGCCCTTTACTATGAGCAGTTCTTC. Translated, it gives CASSSPVGALYYEQFF.

CDR3 bases: TGCAGCGCCCAGGTCGGGTATGAGCAGTTCTTC. Its translation is CSAQVGYEQFF. This sequence joins TRBV29-1 and TRBJ2-1; D gene uncertain. The germline V and J ends were trimmed by 7 bases and 8 bases, with 12 bases remaining between them. Per germline, CDR1 SQVTM and CDR2 ANQGSEA. The CDR3 runs 11 residues.

This clonotype came up once. This sequence joins TRBV15 and TRBJ2-1; 12 bases agree with TRBD2. After removal of 3 bases from V and 6 bases from J, the junction contained 3 bases not matched to a gene. This CDR3 has 15 amino acids. The V gene's germline CDR1 is LNHNV and CDR2 YYDKDF (reference sequence). CDR3: CATSSRLAGVNEQFF. As DNA, the CDR3 is TGTGCCACCAGCAGCCGACTAGCGGGGGTCAATGAGCAGTTCTTC. The complete variable domain, with remaining parts taken from reference TRBV15 and TRBJ2-1, reads DAMVIQNPRYQVTQFGKPVTLSCSQTLNHNVMYWYQQKSSQAPKLLFHYYDKDFNNEADTPDNFQSRRPNTSFCFLDIRSPGLGDTAMYLCATSSRLAGVNEQFFGPGTRLTVL.

This chain uses TRBV27 with TRBJ1-5; TRBD1 agrees at 7 bases. The CDR3 covers 16 residues. Looked up from germline, CDR1 is MNHEY and CDR2 is SMNVEV (reference sequence). The ends lost 5 bases at V and 7 bases at J; junction bases unmatched: 14. In nucleotides, the CDR3 is TGTGCCAGCAGTGAAATTTACCGGGACAGTGGGCAGCCCCAGCATTTT. Protein: CASSEIYRDSGQPQHF.

The CDR3 is CASSLWTGGDNQPQHF. The CDR3 DNA reads as TGTGCCAGTAGTTTGTGGACAGGGGGCGACAATCAGCCCCAGCATTTT. This sequence joins TRBV19 and TRBJ1-5, with 11 bases lining up with TRBD1. J lost 3 bases, V lost 5 bases, and 6 bases had no gene match. The CDR3 consists of 16 residues. Germline V gives CDR1 LNHDA, CDR2 SQIVND (reference sequence).

V is TRBV18 and J is TRBJ2-7; 9 bases map to TRBD1. Trimming removed 8 bases from V and 6 bases from J; junction bases left unmatched: 8. This CDR3 is built from 13 residues. Germline assignment: CDR1 KGHSH and CDR2 LQKENI. CDR3 loop: CASQGTGFSEQYV. The CDR3 DNA sequence: TGTGCCAGCCAAGGGACAGGGTTCTCCGAGCAGTACGTC.

The chain joins TRBV28 to TRBJ2-7; no firm D call. The germline V gene has CDR1 MDHEN and CDR2 SYDVKM. Trimming pared 6 bases from V and 7 bases from J, leaving 16 bases between. The CDR3 covers 13 residues. CDR3 bases: TGTGCCAGCAGATTCAACAACATGGGAGAGCAGTACTTC. Protein sequence: CASRFNNMGEQYF.

This chain joins TRBV29-1 and TRBJ2-7, with D tentatively TRBD1 (6 bases). V was clipped by 7 bases and J by 2 bases, with 9 bases between them. CDR1 is SQVTM and CDR2 is ANQGSEA in the germline V gene. The length of the CDR3 is 11 residues. The CDR3 DNA is TGCAGCGCACGGACAGCCTACGAGCAGTACTTC. Translated: CSARTAYEQYF.

The chain is built from TRBV4-3 and TRBJ2-5; D uncertain. The germline CDR1 and CDR2 sequences are LGHNA and YSLEER. The V and J ends lost 4 bases and 5 bases respectively, with 11 bases between them. The CDR3 length is 13 residues. The CDR3 DNA is TGCGCCAGCAGCCTGGGTTTGCGGGAGACCCAGTACTTC. Translated: CASSLGLRETQYF.

The rearrangement uses TRBV20-1 and TRBJ1-6; D gene ambiguous. V lost 5 bases and J 8 bases, leaving 10 bases between the germline ends. Germline CDR1 is DFQATT and CDR2 is SNEGSKA (reference sequence). The CDR3 runs 12 residues. The chain's CDR3 is CSASFLDSPLHF. The CDR3 nucleotides are TGCAGTGCTTCCTTTCTGGATTCACCCCTCCACTTT.

The rearrangement uses TRBV20-1 and TRBJ2-7; D not certain. V lost 1 base and J 11 bases, leaving 18 bases between the germline ends. This CDR3 region has 13 residues. Germline V gene sequence: CDR1 DFQATT, CDR2 SNEGSKA (reference sequence). DNA for the CDR3: TGCAGTGCTAGAGCGGCCCCCCGGTGGGTGGAGTACTTC. This codes for CSARAAPRWVEYF.

This clonotype appeared a single time. The chain couples TRBV9 to TRBJ1-3; D gene uncertain. The V gene's germline CDR1 is SGDLS and CDR2 YYNGEE. The ends were cut back, 4 bases at V and 2 bases at J, with 19 bases in the middle. The CDR3 sequence is 17 residues long. The CDR3 reads CASSLLPGRVAGNTIYF. The CDR3 region has the DNA TGTGCCAGCAGCCTCTTGCCCGGGAGGGTAGCTGGAAACACCATATATTTT.

The rearrangement uses TRBV25-1 and TRBJ2-2; D might be TRBD1 or TRBD2, each matching 5 bases. The CDR3 totals 15 residues. Germline lookup yields CDR1 MGHDK and CDR2 SYGVNS. V lost 3 bases, J lost 7 bases, and 15 bases lay in between. Written as DNA, the CDR3 is TGTGCCAGCAGTGATCCCGGGACCCTAGACGGGGAGCTGTTTTTT. Its protein product is CASSDPGTLDGELFF.

The chain employs TRBV28 and TRBJ2-7; D may be TRBD1 or TRBD2 (5 bases each). Germline loops: CDR1 MDHEN, CDR2 SYDVKM. V was clipped by 4 bases and J by 5 bases, with 21 bases between them. CDR3 size: 16 residues. CDR3 loop: CASSSPYWGSFDEQYF. CDR3 nucleotide sequence: TGTGCCAGCAGTTCCCCGTATTGGGGGAGCTTCGACGAGCAGTACTTC.

This rearrangement joins TRBV27 to TRBJ1-5; no firm D call. Per germline, CDR1 MNHEY and CDR2 SMNVEV (reference sequence). Trimming took off 5 bases at V and 0 bases at J, with 8 bases between the two ends. CDR3 size: 14 residues. CDR3 sequence reads: CASSPSNSNQPQHF. As DNA, the CDR3 is TGTGCCAGCAGTCCCAGTAATAGCAATCAGCCCCAGCATTTT.

CDR3 sequence reads: CASSYGTYEQYF. Written as DNA, the CDR3 is TGTGCCAGCAGTTACGGGACCTACGAGCAGTACTTC. This rearrangement joins TRBV6-2 or TRBV6-3 to TRBJ2-7; D is ambiguous. The CDR3 totals 12 residues. Germline CDR1 is MNHEY and CDR2 is SVGEGT. The ends were cut back, 2 bases at V and 2 bases at J, with 4 bases in the middle.

The chain combines TRBV6-5 with TRBJ2-7; 9 bases match TRBD1. CDR1 is MNHEY, CDR2 SVGAGI, per germline. The CDR3 extends over 15 amino acids. J lost 6 bases, V lost 5 bases, and 11 bases had no gene match. CDR3 protein: CASSPTGTGSSEQYF. The CDR3 DNA sequence: TGTGCCAGCAGTCCTACCGGGACAGGGTCGTCCGAGCAGTACTTC.

The J gene is TRBJ2-7, the V gene TRBV7-9; D remains unclear. This CDR3 region has 16 residues. Looked up from germline, CDR1 is SEHNR and CDR2 is FQNEAQ (reference sequence). The ends were cut back, 4 bases at V and 0 bases at J, with 16 bases in the middle. This chain's CDR3 is CASSSPAREPSYEQYF. CDR3 in DNA: TGTGCCAGCAGCTCCCCGGCTAGGGAACCCTCCTACGAGCAGTACTTC. Together with reference TRBV7-9 and TRBJ2-7, the CDR3 gives the full variable domain: DTGVSQNPRHKITKRGQNVTFRCDPISEHNRLYWYRQTLGQGPEFLTYFQNEAQLEKSRLLSDRFSAERPKGSFSTLEIQRTEQGDSAMYLCASSSPAREPSYEQYFGPGTRLTVT.

The rearrangement joins TRBV29-1 to TRBJ2-3; D is perhaps TRBD2 (6 bases). The CDR3 runs 16 residues. V lost 1 base and J 2 bases, leaving 16 bases between the germline ends. Germline CDR1 SQVTM, CDR2 ANQGSEA. The CDR3 loop is CSVEGKWTIYTDTQYF. The CDR3 region has the DNA TGCAGCGTTGAAGGGAAATGGACTATATACACAGATACGCAGTATTTT.

The rearrangement uses TRBV7-8 and TRBJ1-2; tentatively, D is TRBD1 (5 bases). Deletions cut 5 bases from V and 8 bases from J, with 18 bases between. CDR1 and CDR2 (germline): SGHVS, FQNEAQ. The CDR3 has 14 residues. CDR3 region: CASSPGTDARGYTF. CDR3 nucleotides: TGTGCCAGCAGCCCCGGGACCGATGCTAGAGGCTACACCTTC.

This rearrangement joins TRBV4-1 to TRBJ1-1; D might be TRBD1 (5 bases). Germline V gene sequence: CDR1 MGHRA, CDR2 YSYEKL. This CDR3 spans 16 amino acids. Trimming stripped 5 bases from V and 0 bases from J, with 16 bases between. CDR3 sequence (DNA): TGCGCCAGCAGCGGGGCCCAGACGGACATGAACACTGAAGCTTTCTTT. Protein product: CASSGAQTDMNTEAFF.